This is a list of T cell receptor beta chains from one sample in a study of blood T cell repertoires in COVID-19. Clones were read by immunoSEQ multiplex PCR, and TCRdb kept only the in-frame ones, dropping some. The sample lists fewer than 350,000 clones; almost 90% were seen once. Sequencing was carried out using PBMCs or T cells enriched from blood (not recorded which). All receptors come from a woman between 18 and 29 years old with acute COVID-19. The CDR3 runs from the conserved cysteine through the conserved F or W. The D gene is left open where the match is weak. Clone size appears in some rows only: once, few, many, or a class for an expanded clone.

clone_size: once
d_call: .
v_call: TRBV27
j_call: TRBJ2-7
cdr3_nt: TGTGCCAGCAGGGGGCGGGGCCTCTACGAGCAGTACTTC
cdr3_aa: CASRGRGLYEQYF

clone_size: .
d_call: TRBD1
v_call: TRBV11-3
j_call: TRBJ2-7
cdr3_nt: TGTGCCAGCAGCTTAGGTTTGACCCGGGACAGACTGTACGAGCAGTACTTC
cdr3_aa: CASSLGLTRDRLYEQYF

clone_size: .
d_call: TRBD1
v_call: TRBV6-2/TRBV6-3
j_call: TRBJ1-5
cdr3_nt: TGTGCCAGCAGTTACATGGACAGGGCCCATCAGCCCCAGCATTTT
cdr3_aa: CASSYMDRAHQPQHF

clone_size: .
d_call: TRBD1
v_call: TRBV15
j_call: TRBJ1-5
cdr3_nt: TGTGCCACCAGCCCCACAGGGGGCCGTCAGCCCCAGCATTTT
cdr3_aa: CATSPTGGRQPQHF

clone_size: .
d_call: TRBD1
v_call: TRBV7-9
j_call: TRBJ1-2
cdr3_nt: TGTGCCAGCAGCTTTCCAGGACAGGGAATTAATGGCTACACCTTC
cdr3_aa: CASSFPGQGINGYTF

clone_size: .
d_call: TRBD2
v_call: TRBV14
j_call: TRBJ2-2
cdr3_nt: TGTGCCAGCAGCCAAGAGCCGGGACTAGCGGGAGAGGGGACCGGGGAGCTGTTTTTT
cdr3_aa: CASSQEPGLAGEGTGELFF

clone_size: .
d_call: .
v_call: TRBV21-1
j_call: TRBJ2-6
cdr3_nt: TGTGCCAGCAAAAGAACCGGGACAGACGACTCTGGGGCCAACGTCCTGACTTTC
cdr3_aa: CASKRTGTDDSGANVLTF

clone_size: .
d_call: .
v_call: TRBV27
j_call: TRBJ1-2
cdr3_nt: TGTGCCAGCAGAGACTCCAGGGCGAATGGCTACACCTTC
cdr3_aa: CASRDSRANGYTF

clone_size: .
d_call: .
v_call: TRBV30
j_call: TRBJ1-3
cdr3_nt: TGTGCCTGGAGCCCCCCGGGCCCAAGGGGCAGAAACACCATATATTTT
cdr3_aa: CAWSPPGPRGRNTIYF

clone_size: .
d_call: .
v_call: TRBV18
j_call: TRBJ2-1
cdr3_nt: TGTGCCAGTTTGGAGCTGGGTTACGCCTACAATGAGCAGTTCTTC
cdr3_aa: CASLELGYAYNEQFF

clone_size: .
d_call: TRBD1
v_call: TRBV5-4
j_call: TRBJ2-7
cdr3_nt: TGTGCCAGCAGCTCCCGGGACAGGGGTTACTACGAGCAGTACTTC
cdr3_aa: CASSSRDRGYYEQYF

clone_size: .
d_call: .
v_call: TRBV5-4
j_call: TRBJ2-5
cdr3_nt: TGTGCCAGCAGCTCTCGGGACACCCTACAAGAGACCCAGTACTTC
cdr3_aa: CASSSRDTLQETQYF

clone_size: .
d_call: .
v_call: TRBV27
j_call: TRBJ1-2
cdr3_nt: TGTGCCAGCAGTCGATATGCGTCGGGACTACTCTATGGCTACACCTTC
cdr3_aa: CASSRYASGLLYGYTF

clone_size: few
d_call: .
v_call: TRBV27
j_call: TRBJ2-7
cdr3_nt: TGTGCCAGCAGCCGGGGGGCAGGGTACTACGAGCAGTACTTC
cdr3_aa: CASSRGAGYYEQYF

clone_size: .
d_call: TRBD2
v_call: TRBV6-1
j_call: TRBJ2-1
cdr3_nt: TGTGCCAGCAGTGGACTGGCGGGAGTAATAGACAATGAGCAGTTCTTC
cdr3_aa: CASSGLAGVIDNEQFF

clone_size: .
d_call: .
v_call: TRBV2
j_call: TRBJ2-1
cdr3_nt: TGTGCCAGCGAGTCAGGACTCTGGACCTACAATGAGCAGTTCTTC
cdr3_aa: CASESGLWTYNEQFF

clone_size: .
d_call: .
v_call: TRBV15
j_call: TRBJ1-1
cdr3_nt: TGTGCCACCAGCAGAGACAGGGGTCACACTGAAGCTTTCTTT
cdr3_aa: CATSRDRGHTEAFF

clone_size: .
d_call: .
v_call: TRBV4-1
j_call: TRBJ2-5
cdr3_nt: TGCGCCAGCAGCCAAGCAGGGTTAGGAGAGACCCAGTACTTC
cdr3_aa: CASSQAGLGETQYF

clone_size: few
d_call: TRBD1
v_call: TRBV19
j_call: TRBJ2-1
cdr3_nt: TGTGCCACCAAAGACAGGGATGCAGGTGAGCAGTTCTTC
cdr3_aa: CATKDRDAGEQFF

clone_size: .
d_call: .
v_call: TRBV11-2
j_call: TRBJ2-7
cdr3_nt: TGTGCCAGCAGCTTAGATCCTAGAACGAAAAGCTCCTACGAGCAGTACTTC
cdr3_aa: CASSLDPRTKSSYEQYF

clone_size: .
d_call: .
v_call: TRBV12-5
j_call: TRBJ1-1
cdr3_nt: TGTGCTAGTGGTATGCCGGGGGGAGGGCTAATGAACACTGAAGCTTTCTTT
cdr3_aa: CASGMPGGGLMNTEAFF

clone_size: .
d_call: TRBD2
v_call: TRBV10-2
j_call: TRBJ2-3
cdr3_nt: TGCGCCAGCAGCCCGGGACTAGCGGGGCCAAACTTCTTCACAGATACGCAGTATTTT
cdr3_aa: CASSPGLAGPNFFTDTQYF

clone_size: .
d_call: TRBD2
v_call: TRBV4-2
j_call: TRBJ2-1
cdr3_nt: TGTGCCAGCAGCCCAACGGGACTAGGTTTTATTTTCTTC
cdr3_aa: CASSPTGLGFIFF

clone_size: .
d_call: .
v_call: TRBV5-5
j_call: TRBJ1-2
cdr3_nt: TGTGCCAGCAGCTTGGCCATTAGACAGGCAGACACCTTC
cdr3_aa: CASSLAIRQADTF

clone_size: .
d_call: TRBD2
v_call: TRBV19
j_call: TRBJ2-1
cdr3_nt: TGTGCCAGTAGTCCCGCTAGGACTAGCGGGACCAGAACGGGAGAGCAGTTCTTC
cdr3_aa: CASSPARTSGTRTGEQFF

clone_size: once
d_call: TRBD1
v_call: TRBV25-1
j_call: TRBJ2-7
cdr3_nt: TGTGCCAGCAAGGGACAGGCCGACGTGGGGGAGCAGTACTTC
cdr3_aa: CASKGQADVGEQYF

clone_size: .
d_call: TRBD2
v_call: TRBV15
j_call: TRBJ2-4
cdr3_nt: TGTGCCACCAGCTTAAAAGGGACTAGCGGTATTCAGTACTTC
cdr3_aa: CATSLKGTSGIQYF

clone_size: .
d_call: TRBD2
v_call: TRBV3-1/TRBV3-2
j_call: TRBJ2-7
cdr3_nt: TGTGCCAGCAGCCAAGGTGGCGCGGGGGGGCGGCACGAGCAGTACTTC
cdr3_aa: CASSQGGAGGRHEQYF

clone_size: .
d_call: .
v_call: TRBV2
j_call: TRBJ1-5
cdr3_nt: TGTGCCAGCGGGTTAGGGGGCAATCAGCCCCAGCATTTT
cdr3_aa: CASGLGGNQPQHF

clone_size: .
d_call: TRBD1
v_call: TRBV7-9
j_call: TRBJ2-2
cdr3_nt: TGTGCCAGCAGCTTTAGGACAGGGGAAACCGGGGAGCTGTTTTTT
cdr3_aa: CASSFRTGETGELFF

clone_size: .
d_call: TRBD1
v_call: TRBV24-1
j_call: TRBJ2-7
cdr3_nt: TGTGCCACCACCCGCCGGGACAGTGCATCCTACGAGCAGTACTTC
cdr3_aa: CATTRRDSASYEQYF

clone_size: once
d_call: .
v_call: TRBV7-2
j_call: TRBJ2-7
cdr3_nt: TGTGCCAGCAGCTTAGCACCCAGCGCCTACGAGCAGTACTTC
cdr3_aa: CASSLAPSAYEQYF

clone_size: .
d_call: TRBD2
v_call: TRBV15
j_call: TRBJ2-5
cdr3_nt: TGTGCCACCAGCAGTCTTCCAGGACTAGCGGGAGCGGGAGAGACCCAGTACTTC
cdr3_aa: CATSSLPGLAGAGETQYF

clone_size: .
d_call: TRBD2
v_call: TRBV5-1
j_call: TRBJ2-7
cdr3_nt: TGCGCCAGCAGCTCCCGTTCCCTGGGACTAGGGGACTACGAGCAGTACTTC
cdr3_aa: CASSSRSLGLGDYEQYF

clone_size: .
d_call: .
v_call: TRBV3-1/TRBV3-2
j_call: TRBJ2-3
cdr3_nt: TGTGCCAGCAGCCAAGATCCCCTAGGTAGGACAGATACGCAGTATTTT
cdr3_aa: CASSQDPLGRTDTQYF

clone_size: .
d_call: .
v_call: TRBV4-3
j_call: TRBJ2-1
cdr3_nt: TGCGCCAGCAGCCAGGTCGCTAGCTTTGCACTGGGCAATGAGCAGTTCTTC
cdr3_aa: CASSQVASFALGNEQFF

clone_size: .
d_call: .
v_call: TRBV4-1
j_call: TRBJ2-3
cdr3_nt: TGCGCCAGCAGCCAACGGACTATAACAGATACGCAGTATTTT
cdr3_aa: CASSQRTITDTQYF

clone_size: .
d_call: .
v_call: TRBV24-1
j_call: TRBJ2-3
cdr3_nt: TGTGCCACAAGGGGCAACCTGGAATCAGATACGCAGTATTTT
cdr3_aa: CATRGNLESDTQYF

clone_size: once
d_call: .
v_call: TRBV11-2
j_call: TRBJ2-1
cdr3_nt: TGTGCCAGCAGCTTACAGATTGAGCAGTTCTTC
cdr3_aa: CASSLQIEQFF

clone_size: .
d_call: .
v_call: TRBV4-1
j_call: TRBJ2-1
cdr3_nt: TGCGCCAGCAGCCACTCTGGAGGGCCCAATGAGCAGTTCTTC
cdr3_aa: CASSHSGGPNEQFF

clone_size: few
d_call: TRBD1
v_call: TRBV4-3
j_call: TRBJ2-6
cdr3_nt: TGCGCCAGCAGCCACGATAGGACAGGGGCTGGGGCCAACGTCCTGACTTTC
cdr3_aa: CASSHDRTGAGANVLTF